Sequencing of this T cell receptor beta chain was carried out in a study of lymphopenia after photon versus proton radiotherapy. Study-wide points: Larger post-nadir TCR diversity loss correlated inversely with survival in deceased patients.

Comment on this clone: The antigen is not known.

The germline CDR1 and CDR2 sequences are MNHEY and SMNVEV (reference sequence). V lost 0 bases to trimming and J lost 4 bases; unmatched junction nucleotides: 10. CDR3 size: 20 residues. The method was immunoSEQ multiplex PCR; TCRdb's version includes in-frame clones alone and lacks a portion of them. The table lists over 20,000 clones, around 83% of them singletons. The sequence derives from a woman aged 50 to 60 with pancreatic cancer. The sequenced sample was peripheral blood, obtained from a patient treated with photon-based radiotherapy. This sequence joins TRBV27 and TRBJ2-3; TRBD2 matches at 16 bases. CDR3 sequence reads: CASSLSGLAGGPWGADTQYF. CDR3 DNA: TGTGCCAGCAGTTTATCGGGACTAGCGGGAGGGCCTTGGGGGGCAGATACGCAGTATTTT.